These T cell receptor beta chains were read from a single sample in a study of tumor and adjacent non-tumor tissue in lung cancer. TCRdb re-called the multiplex PCR reads through MiXCR, storing one row per CDR3 protein. In the table there are 98,000 or so distinct CDR3 sequences, 80% of which are singletons. The sample taken for sequencing was distant non-tumor lung tissue. The receptors shown here come from a man in his sixties with small cell lung cancer. Both conserved end residues are part of each CDR3. A D gene is named only where the DNA matches it firmly. Clone size is shown for a subset of rows, as once, few, many or a class of expanded clone.

abundance	v_gene	d_gene	j_gene	CDR3nt	CDR3aa
.	TRBV12-3/TRBV12-4	.	TRBJ2-6	TGTACCAGCAGTTGGTCAGGGAGTCCGGGTCTGATAGGGGCCAACGTCCTGACTTTC	CTSSWSGSPGLIGANVLTF
.	TRBV11-3	.	TRBJ2-3	TGTGCCAGCAGCTCCTCTTCCGGGGGGACAGATACGAAGTATTTT	CASSSSSGGTDTKYF
once	TRBV6-1	.	TRBJ2-3	TGTGCCAGAAGTGAAGCATTAATGGGTTCTGCGGCTACAGATACACAGTATTTT	CARSEALMGSAATDTQYF
.	TRBV4-1	TRBD1	TRBJ2-2	TGCGCCAGCAGCAACAGGGGGGTCTATACCGGGGACCTGTTTTTT	CASSNRGVYTGDLFF
many	TRBV4-1	TRBD2	TRBJ2-7	TGCGCCAGCAGCCAAGAGACTAGCGGAACCTACGAGCAGTACTTC	CASSQETSGTYEQYF
.	TRBV29-1	TRBD1	TRBJ2-3	TGCAGCATTGAGGGCGACAGGGGCACAGATACGCACTATTTT	CSIEGDRGTDTHYF
.	TRBV6-6	.	TRBJ1-5	TGTACCAGTAGTCCAGCCAGAAGCAATCAGCCCCAGCATTTT	CTSSPARSNQPQHF
.	TRBV28	.	TRBJ1-1	TGTGCCTACAGTTTATTAAAGGGGGGGGTTGAACCTTTCTTT	CAYSLLKGGVEPFF
.	TRBV4-1	.	TRBJ2-7	TGCGCCGGCACTTTCGACAGACACTACGAGCAGTACTTC	CAGTFDRHYEQYF
.	TRBV11-2	.	TRBJ2-3	TGCATCAACAGCGCCTTAGATACGCAGTATTTT	CINSALDTQYF
.	TRBV12-3/TRBV12-4	.	TRBJ2-3	TGTGCAAGCAACAGAGCAGGAAGCACAGATACGCAGTATTTT	CASNRAGSTDTQYF